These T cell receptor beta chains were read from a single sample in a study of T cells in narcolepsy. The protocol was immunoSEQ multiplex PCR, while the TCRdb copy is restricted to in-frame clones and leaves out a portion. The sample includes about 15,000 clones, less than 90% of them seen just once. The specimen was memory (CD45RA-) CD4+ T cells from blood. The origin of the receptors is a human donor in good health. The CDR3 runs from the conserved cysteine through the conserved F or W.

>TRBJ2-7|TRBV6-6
CASSSSHEQYF
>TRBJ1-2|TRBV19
CASSPFTGGTQGYGYTF
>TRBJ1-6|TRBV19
CASSMTVSLWNSPLHF
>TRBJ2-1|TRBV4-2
CASSQQGTSGLMGEQFF
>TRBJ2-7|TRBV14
CASSQTYEQYF
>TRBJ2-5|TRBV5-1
CASTPTGQNQETQYF
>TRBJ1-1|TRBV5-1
CASSLETGGGAFF
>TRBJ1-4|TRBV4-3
CASSSGRGGVNEKLFF
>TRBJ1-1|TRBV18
CASSPWEDAFTEAFF
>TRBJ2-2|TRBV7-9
CASSLSTTGELFF
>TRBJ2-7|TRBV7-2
CASSLSASGPYEQYF
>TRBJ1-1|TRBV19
CASSIPGQLNTEAFF
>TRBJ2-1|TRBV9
CASSVGSGGGWNEQFF
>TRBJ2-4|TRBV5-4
CASSLRSSGVGIQYF
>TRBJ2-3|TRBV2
CASRELAGQASTDTQYF
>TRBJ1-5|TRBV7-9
CASAAAGVGSNQPQHF
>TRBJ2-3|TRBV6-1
CASSEWAAGISTQYF
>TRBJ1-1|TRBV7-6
CASSANPNTEAFF
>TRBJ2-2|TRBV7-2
CASRSSGGNTGELFF
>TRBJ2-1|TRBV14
CASSQEVTYNEQFF
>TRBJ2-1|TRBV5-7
CASSYILAGGGYNEQFF
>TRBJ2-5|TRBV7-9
CASSPLALMVQETQYF
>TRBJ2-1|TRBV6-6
CASSSPGGSYNEQFF
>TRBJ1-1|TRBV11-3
CASSFQSPEDTEAFF
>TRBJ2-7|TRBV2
CASSISYEQYF
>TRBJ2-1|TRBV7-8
CASSQRWWADNEQFF
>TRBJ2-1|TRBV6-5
CASTRQGLLNEQFF
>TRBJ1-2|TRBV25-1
CASSELGQGHYGYTF
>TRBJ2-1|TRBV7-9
CASSYRVQNEQFF
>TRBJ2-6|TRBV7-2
CASSLIAGGSGANVLTF
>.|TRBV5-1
CASSVGPTGSYEQYF
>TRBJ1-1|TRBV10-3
CALKSNTEAFF
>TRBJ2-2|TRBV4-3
CASSQDPGVPGELFF
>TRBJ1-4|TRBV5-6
CASSKQGPTNEKLFF
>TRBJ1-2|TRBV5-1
CASSEDRGGYTF
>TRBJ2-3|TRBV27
CASSSTYYTTDTQYF
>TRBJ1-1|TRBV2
CASSFMDEAFF
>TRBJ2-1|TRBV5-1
CASRVLQGSNEQFF
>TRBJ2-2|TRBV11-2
CASVRASGTGELFF
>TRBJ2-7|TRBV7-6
CASSLPKAAGVPYYEQYF